The 20 T cell receptor beta chains in this list originate from one sample, sequenced in a study of T cells of healthy individuals. TCRdb passed the 5' RACE reads through MiXCR, listing each CDR3 protein once. The sample has tens of thousands of distinct CDR3 sequences, around 16% seen once. These receptors were obtained from a human donor in good health.

This clonotype came up a few times. J is TRBJ2-3 and V is TRBV6-2 or TRBV6-3, with a possible D match to TRBD1 (5 bases). Germline V gives CDR1 MNHEY, CDR2 SVGEGT. V lost 6 bases, J lost 2 bases, and 15 bases lay in between. The CDR3 consists of 15 residues. This CDR3 reads CASSPDRASTDTQYF. CDR3 nucleotide sequence: TGTGCCAGCAGCCCTGACAGAGCCTCCACAGATACGCAGTATTTT.

V usage is TRBV2 and J usage is TRBJ2-2; D remains unclear. Germline V lookup: CDR1 SNHLY, CDR2 FYNNEI. Deletions cut 1 base from V and 3 bases from J, with 6 bases between. CDR3 length: 14 residues. CDR3 sequence reads: CASSEGTYTGELFF. The CDR3 DNA sequence: TGTGCCAGCAGTGAAGGGACCTACACCGGGGAGCTGTTTTTT.

This clonotype has a count of ten or more. The chain recombines TRBV25-1 with TRBJ2-7; no clear D. The germline CDR1 and CDR2 sequences are MGHDK and SYGVNS. Trimming removed 2 bases from V and 2 bases from J, with 4 bases in between. The CDR3 contains 12 residues. The CDR3 loop reads CASSERPYEQYF. CDR3 bases: TGTGCCAGCAGTGAACGCCCCTACGAGCAGTACTTC.

This clonotype has just a few counts. The chain uses TRBV7-3 and TRBJ2-5; 13 positions agree with TRBD2. The CDR3 is made up of 14 amino acids. J lost 5 bases, V lost 5 bases, and 2 bases had no gene match. CDR1 is SGHTA, CDR2 FQGTGA, per germline. The CDR3 loop is CASSPTSGRETQYF. CDR3 coding DNA: TGTGCCAGCAGCCCGACTAGCGGGAGGGAGACCCAGTACTTC.

This clonotype has ten or more counts. The chain uses TRBV12-3 or TRBV12-4 and TRBJ1-4; possibly TRBD1 for D (5 bases). CDR3 length: 16 amino acids. V was clipped by 6 bases and J by 4 bases, with 18 bases between them. The CDR3 region has the DNA TGTGCCAGCAGGCTCTTGGGCGGGGCCCTTAATGAAAAACTGTTTTTT. Protein product: CASRLLGGALNEKLFF.

This clonotype has a count of ten or more. The J gene is TRBJ1-4, the V gene TRBV28; no clear D. The germline CDR1 and CDR2 sequences are MDHEN and SYDVKM. This CDR3 comprises 15 residues. Trimming took off 1 base at V and 0 bases at J, with 6 bases between the two ends. The CDR3 nucleotides read TGTGCCAGCAGTTTATTAGCCGCAACTAATGAAAAACTGTTTTTT. Translating it yields CASSLLAATNEKLFF.

This rearrangement joins TRBV24-1 to TRBJ2-1; 10 bases map to TRBD1. Trimming took 5 bases from V and 8 from J; bases not matched to a gene: 5. In germline, CDR1 is KGHDR, CDR2 SFDVKD. There are 14 residues in the CDR3. The chain's CDR3 is CATSGDRGGDEQFF. The CDR3 coding sequence is TGTGCCACCAGTGGGGACAGGGGAGGCGATGAGCAGTTCTTC.

In this sample, this clonotype turned up many times. The chain employs TRBV13 and TRBJ2-1, with D uncertain. V lost 5 bases and J 0 bases, leaving 11 bases between the germline ends. This CDR3 spans 15 amino acids. Germline V CDR1 and CDR2: PRHDT, FYEKMQ (reference sequence). Here the CDR3 reads CASSPSVSSYNEQFF. The CDR3 region has the DNA TGTGCCAGCAGCCCTTCAGTTAGCTCCTACAATGAGCAGTTCTTC.

About this clonotype itself: This may arise from a read error, as a much more abundant clone is one base away. V and J are TRBV2 and TRBJ1-2; D might be TRBD1 (5 bases). Germline V gives CDR1 SNHLY, CDR2 FYNNEI. This CDR3 contains 12 residues. Here the CDR3 reads CASRGVVGGHTF. As DNA, the CDR3 is TGTGCCAGCAGGGGGGTTGTTGGTGGCCACACCTTC.

This clonotype has just a few counts. The chain combines TRBV6-1 with TRBJ2-5; 10 bases agree with TRBD2. V lost 2 bases and J lost 10; bases outside the gene matches: 16. The CDR3 loop spans 17 amino acids. Germline V CDR1 and CDR2: MNHNS, SASEGT. This chain's CDR3 is CASSEWGGSGGPTGQYF. For the CDR3, the DNA is TGTGCCAGCAGTGAATGGGGAGGTAGCGGGGGGCCCACGGGCCAGTACTTC.

This clonotype was counted many times. The V gene is TRBV25-1, the J gene TRBJ2-2; TRBD1 matches 11 bases. Germline loops: CDR1 MGHDK, CDR2 SYGVNS. The CDR3 sequence is 15 residues long. V was pared by 4 bases and J by 4 bases, with 2 bases of the junction left unmatched. DNA for the CDR3: TGTGCCAGCAGTGGGACAGGGGGCAGCACCGGGGAGCTGTTTTTT. Translated: CASSGTGGSTGELFF.

This clonotype was seen at least ten times. The genes are TRBV7-3 and TRBJ2-6, with a possible D match to TRBD1 (5 bases). Germline CDR1 reads SGHTA; CDR2 reads FQGTGA. The CDR3 consists of 16 residues. V lost 2 bases to trimming and J lost 3 bases, with 11 bases between them. CDR3 nucleotides: TGTGCCAGCAGCTTATCAAGGGGTCGTGGGGCCAACGTCCTGACTTTC. It is translated as CASSLSRGRGANVLTF. The variable domain in full, with the rest retrieved from reference TRBV7-3 and TRBJ2-6, is GAGVSQTPSNKVTEKGKYVELRCDPISGHTALYWYRQSLGQGPEFLIYFQGTGAADDSGLPNDRFFAVRPEGSVSTLKIQRTERGDSAVYLCASSLSRGRGANVLTFGAGSRLTVL.

The genes are TRBV9 and TRBJ1-6; D gene ambiguous. The CDR3 length is 13 residues. Germline CDR1 is SGDLS and CDR2 is YYNGEE. V was pared by 0 bases and J by 8 bases, with 6 bases between. The CDR3 bases are TGTGCCAGCAGCGTAGAGGAGGATTCACCCCTCCACTTT. Translating gives CASSVEEDSPLHF.

In its sample, this clonotype was seen a few times. The chain carries TRBV29-1 and TRBJ1-1, with D hard to call. V was cut by 7 bases and J by 3 bases, with 12 bases left in between. Germline V gives CDR1 SQVTM, CDR2 ANQGSEA. The CDR3 runs 12 residues. The CDR3 is CSALGTHTEAFF. The CDR3 DNA sequence: TGCAGCGCTCTGGGTACCCACACTGAAGCTTTCTTT.

This clonotype was recorded at least ten times. The rearrangement links TRBV5-1 to TRBJ2-2, with D uncertain. Germline-derived CDR1 and CDR2 are SGHRS and YFSETQ. Trimming shortened V by 1 base and J by 1 base, and 8 bases separated the two germline ends. The CDR3 is 15 amino acids. CDR3 loop: CASSLNPMNTGELFF. The CDR3, as DNA: TGCGCCAGCAGCTTGAATCCCATGAACACCGGGGAGCTGTTTTTT.

The chain joins TRBV10-3 to TRBJ1-6; possible D gene TRBD1, 5 bases. Trimming cost V 0 bases and J 5 bases, with 11 bases left between them. Germline CDR1 reads ENHRY; CDR2 reads SYGVKD. The CDR3 is made up of 16 amino acids. This CDR3 reads CAISESGTANNSPLHF. The CDR3 DNA sequence: TGTGCCATCAGTGAGTCCGGGACGGCTAATAATTCACCCCTCCACTTT.

This clonotype has a count of ten or more. The rearrangement links TRBV29-1 to TRBJ2-5; TRBD2 aligns across 10 bases. J gave up 4 bases and V 4 bases, and 3 bases lay outside the gene matches. Looked up from germline, CDR1 is SQVTM and CDR2 is ANQGSEA. This CDR3 is built from 13 residues. In nucleotides, the CDR3 is TGCAGCGTTGTAGCGGGAGGCCCAGAGACCCAGTACTTC. This codes for CSVVAGGPETQYF.

This clonotype came up many times. V gene TRBV2 combines with J gene TRBJ2-3; 8 nucleotides match TRBD2. With 6 bases clipped from V and 0 bases from J, the junction kept 2 bases outside the gene matches. Germline V gives CDR1 SNHLY, CDR2 FYNNEI. The CDR3 is made up of 14 amino acids. The CDR3 DNA is TGTGCCAGCAGACTAGCGGTTAGCACAGATACGCAGTATTTT. The encoded protein is CASRLAVSTDTQYF.

This clonotype was seen ten or more times. This chain uses TRBV29-1 with TRBJ2-1, with no clear D. Germline CDR1 reads SQVTM; CDR2 reads ANQGSEA. Between the trimmed V and J ends, which lost 4 bases and 5 bases, there was a span of 18 bases. The CDR3 extends over 15 amino acids. The CDR3 DNA is TGCAGCGTTGTCCCTCCCTGGGGTTCTAACAATGAGCAGTTCTTC. Amino acid sequence: CSVVPPWGSNNEQFF.

The chain uses TRBV2 and TRBJ2-1; possibly TRBD1 or TRBD2 for D (5 bases each). V was trimmed by 6 bases and J by 4 bases, leaving 13 bases between them. Germline V gives CDR1 SNHLY, CDR2 FYNNEI. The CDR3 has 14 amino acids. CDR3 region: CASRRRGEYNEQFF. The CDR3 DNA reads TGTGCCAGCAGAAGAAGAGGGGAGTACAATGAGCAGTTCTTC.